Following are 4 T cell receptor beta chains from one sample sequenced in a study of identical twins. TCRdb called the 5' RACE reads again in MiXCR, with one record for every CDR3 protein. The sample has 550,000 to 700,000 distinct CDR3 sequences; 20% to 25% are singletons. These data also formed part of another study, on T cells expressing NK-cell markers.

The sample comprised PBMCs. These receptors were collected from a woman aged 18-29 years in good health.

J is TRBJ2-3 and V is TRBV20-1; D is uncertain. This CDR3 is 16 amino acids long. From germline, CDR1 is DFQATT and CDR2 SNEGSKA (reference sequence). The V end lost 7 bases, the J end lost 0 bases, and 20 bases lay between the germline ends. The CDR3 here is CSVEPGLIGSTDTQYF. CDR3 bases: TGCAGTGTAGAGCCGGGCCTCATAGGGAGCACAGATACGCAGTATTTT.

This clonotype has just a few counts. This chain joins TRBV10-3 and TRBJ2-7; D not resolved. The CDR3 has 17 residues. Per the germline V gene, CDR1 is ENHRY and CDR2 is SYGVKD. Trimming took off 3 bases at V and 3 bases at J, with 21 bases between the two ends. CDR3 nucleotide sequence: TGTGCCATCAGTGATTACGGAACTCTTCTTCCGAACTACGAGCAGTACTTC. This encodes CAISDYGTLLPNYEQYF.

The chain employs TRBV12-3 or TRBV12-4 and TRBJ2-2, with D unclear. The CDR3 has 15 residues. Trimming pared 3 bases from V and 1 base from J, leaving 9 bases between. The CDR3 loop reads CASSFFGKNTGELFF. The CDR3 region has the DNA TGTGCCAGCAGTTTTTTTGGAAAGAACACCGGGGAGCTGTTTTTT.

V and J are TRBV20-1 and TRBJ1-1; D ambiguous. Germline-derived CDR1 and CDR2 are DFQATT and SNEGSKA (reference sequence). Trimming stripped 0 bases from V and 4 bases from J, with 12 bases between. This CDR3 has 14 amino acids. CDR3 nucleotide sequence: TGCAGTGCTAGAGATCGACGGCCTGGCACTGAAGCTTTCTTT. Translated: CSARDRRPGTEAFF.